These 2 T cell receptor beta chains share one sample of origin, sequenced in a study of graft-versus-host responses after intestinal transplantation. Investigators plated approximately 200,000 CFSE-labeled responder cells together with approximately 200,000 irradiated stimulator cells labeled with violet dye. TCRdb's copy holds only in-frame clones and misses some; the assay was immunoSEQ multiplex PCR. The sample shows 14,000 or so clones, approximately 38% of them seen only once. The source material was alloreactive CD8+ T cells from a mixed lymphocyte reaction culture, sampled before intestinal transplant. The sample's subset: CFSE-low proliferating T cells sorted from roughly 6-day pre-transplant mixed lymphocyte reaction (GvH or HvG direction). The receptors were sampled from a human patient who received an intestinal transplant.

A few counts support this clone. The V gene is TRBV29-1, the J gene TRBJ2-5; TRBD2 matches 7 bases. Gene TRBJ2-7 matches the end of the DNA better, so the J call may be wrong. The CDR3 extends over 13 amino acids. Germline-derived CDR1 and CDR2 are SQVTM and ANQGSEA. CDR3 loop: CSVELAEAYEQYF. The CDR3 DNA reads TGCAGCGTTGAGCTAGCGGAAGCCTACGAGCAGTACTTC.

This clone is deemed medium-sized. The V gene is TRBV6-1, the J gene TRBJ1-1, with 10 bases identical to TRBD1. The germline CDR1 and CDR2 sequences are MNHNS and SASEGT. J lost 6 bases, V lost 2 bases, and 3 bases had no gene match. The CDR3 runs 14 residues. DNA of the CDR3: TGTGCCAGCAGTGAATTGGGGACAGGGGCTGAAGCTTTCTTT. It translates to CASSELGTGAEAFF.